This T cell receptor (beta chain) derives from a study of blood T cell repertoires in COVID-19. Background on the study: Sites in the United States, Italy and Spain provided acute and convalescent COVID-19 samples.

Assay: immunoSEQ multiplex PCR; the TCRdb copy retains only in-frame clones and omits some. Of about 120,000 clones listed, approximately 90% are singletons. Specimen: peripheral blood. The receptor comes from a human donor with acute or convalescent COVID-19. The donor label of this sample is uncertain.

The CDR3 bases are TGTGCCAGCAGTTACTCGGACAGAATGAACACTGAAGCTTTCTTT. It specifies CASSYSDRMNTEAFF. This chain links TRBV6-5 with TRBJ1-1, with D perhaps matching TRBD1 (6 bases). The V gene lost 0 bases and the J gene lost 0 bases, with 8 bases spanning the gap. Germline CDR1 MNHEY, CDR2 SVGAGI. CDR3 length: 15 amino acids.